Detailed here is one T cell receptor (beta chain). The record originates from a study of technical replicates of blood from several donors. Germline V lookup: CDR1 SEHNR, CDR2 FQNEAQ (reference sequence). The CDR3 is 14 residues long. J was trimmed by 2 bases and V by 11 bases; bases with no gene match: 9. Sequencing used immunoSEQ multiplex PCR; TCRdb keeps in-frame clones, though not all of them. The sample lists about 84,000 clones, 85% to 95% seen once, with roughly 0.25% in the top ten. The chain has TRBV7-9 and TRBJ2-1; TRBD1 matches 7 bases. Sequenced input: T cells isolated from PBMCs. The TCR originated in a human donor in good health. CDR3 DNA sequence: TGTGCCGGATCAAGGGGGCAGGCCTACAATGAGCAGTTCTTC. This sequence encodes CAGSRGQAYNEQFF.